This T cell receptor beta chain was sequenced in a study of technical replicates of blood from several donors. The CDR3 has 14 amino acids. From germline, CDR1 is SGHTA and CDR2 FQGTGA. V shed 4 bases and J shed 4 bases, with 13 bases lying between them. Only in-frame clones appear in the TCRdb table, and some are missing; sequencing was by immunoSEQ multiplex PCR. Of tens of thousands of clones in the sample, 88% were seen once. V is TRBV7-3 and J is TRBJ1-1; no clear D gene. This clonotype was sampled from a human donor in good health. Some clones in this sample may be carry-over from other donors' samples. The sequencing input was PBMCs. Here the CDR3 DNA reads TGTGCCAGCAGCTCCACGGGGTCCCCCACTGAAGCTTTCTTT. Translated: CASSSTGSPTEAFF.